The rows below give T cell receptor beta chains drawn from one sample of a study of cytomegalovirus exposure and HLA in healthy donors. TCRdb keeps only in-frame clones here, not all; method: immunoSEQ multiplex PCR. There are more than 90,000 clones in the sample; 78% occur only once, and under 0.8% lies in the top ten. Material for sequencing was PBMCs. The receptor source for this set is a woman aged 55-75 years in good health and CMV-seronegative. Both conserved end residues are part of each CDR3. D genes are given only for firm matches. Clone sizes are given selectively: once, few, many, or a class where the clone is expanded.

clone size,V gene,D gene,J gene,CDR3 DNA,CDR3 protein
.,TRBV10-3,TRBD1,TRBJ1-2,TGTGCCATCATGTCCGACAGGGGAAATGATGGCTACACCTTC,CAIMSDRGNDGYTF
.,TRBV30,.,TRBJ1-5,TGTGCCTGGAGTGCCCTCGATCAGCCCCAGCATTTT,CAWSALDQPQHF
.,TRBV13,.,TRBJ1-1,TGTGCCAGCAGCTTAGATAGTGGCGGAGGGTTGAACACTGAAGCTTTCTTT,CASSLDSGGGLNTEAFF
.,TRBV10-2,.,TRBJ2-1,TGCGCCAGCAGTGGCAGAATCAATGAGCAGTTCTTC,CASSGRINEQFF
.,TRBV29-1,.,TRBJ1-1,TGCAGCGTTGGACAGATGAACACTGAAGCTTTCTTT,CSVGQMNTEAFF
.,TRBV10-3,.,TRBJ1-1,TGTGCCATCAGTGGAATCGAGTCAACGGGCACTGAAGCTTTCTTT,CAISGIESTGTEAFF
few,TRBV4-1,.,TRBJ1-2,TGCGCCAGCAGCCAAGATCGGCAAGAGGTAGCCTATGGCTACACCTTC,CASSQDRQEVAYGYTF
.,TRBV10-3,TRBD2,TRBJ2-5,TGTGCCATCAGTGGAGGGGAGGGAACAAAGACCCAGTACTTC,CAISGGEGTKTQYF
once,TRBV7-9,.,TRBJ2-7,TGTGCCAGCAGCGCCGTGACAGTACTCTCCTACGAGCAGTACTTC,CASSAVTVLSYEQYF
.,TRBV6-4,TRBD1,TRBJ1-2,TGTGCCAGCAGTGACTCTCCGACAGGGAACTATGGCTACACCTTC,CASSDSPTGNYGYTF
.,TRBV7-8,.,TRBJ2-7,TGTGCCAGCAGGCCCGGGACATCATCCTACGAGCAGTACTTC,CASRPGTSSYEQYF
.,TRBV7-2,.,TRBJ1-2,TGTGCCAGCAGCTCCTTCCTAGTTGCGGGGGCTGGCTACACCTTC,CASSSFLVAGAGYTF
once,TRBV9,.,TRBJ2-5,TGTGCCAGCAGCCCACCCTCTGCGGAGACCCAGTACTTC,CASSPPSAETQYF
.,TRBV28,.,TRBJ2-2,TGTGCCAGCAGTTTTCGTTGGGGACTTTCAGAGCTGTTTTTT,CASSFRWGLSELFF
.,TRBV7-9,TRBD2,TRBJ2-5,TGTGCCAGCAGCCGGCCTGATAGCGGGAGGGCTGGAGGAGAGACCCAGTACTTC,CASSRPDSGRAGGETQYF
.,TRBV29-1,.,TRBJ1-3,TGCAGCGTTGAAGAAGTAGGGGGTGGCACCATATATTTT,CSVEEVGGGTIYF
.,TRBV30,.,TRBJ2-5,TGTGCCTGGAGTATGAACACCCAAGAGACCCAGTACTTC,CAWSMNTQETQYF
.,TRBV7-6,TRBD1,TRBJ1-6,TGTGCCAGCAGCTACCGACAGGGGTTATCTGGCTCACCCCTCCACTTT,CASSYRQGLSGSPLHF
few,TRBV10-3,TRBD1,TRBJ1-2,TGTGCCATCAGTGCAGGGGACAGTCGGAACTATGGCTACACCTTC,CAISAGDSRNYGYTF
.,TRBV25-1,.,TRBJ1-1,TGTGCCAGCAGTGACCCTCGGGGGGATGAAGCTTTCTTT,CASSDPRGDEAFF
.,TRBV7-7,.,TRBJ2-1,TGTGCCAGCAGCTTAGGTTATGGGGGCAGGAATGAGCAGTTCTTC,CASSLGYGGRNEQFF
.,TRBV19,.,TRBJ1-1,TGTGCCAGTACCGCCAGCAGGCTCACTGAAGCTTTCTTT,CASTASRLTEAFF
.,TRBV6-5,TRBD2,TRBJ2-2,TGTGCCAGCAGTACCAGGACTAGCGGGGGCGGGGAGCTGTTTTTT,CASSTRTSGGGELFF
once,TRBV11-3,.,TRBJ2-5,TGTGCCAGCAGCTTACAGGGTGGGGAGACCCAGTACTTC,CASSLQGGETQYF
.,TRBV30,.,TRBJ2-3,TGTGCCTGGAACCAGGTGACGCAGTATTTT,CAWNQVTQYF
.,TRBV6-1,TRBD2,TRBJ2-7,TGTGCCAGCAGCCCGGGAGGCCTAGCGGACGAGCAGTACTTC,CASSPGGLADEQYF
few,TRBV5-6,.,TRBJ1-2,TGTGCCAGCAGCTTATCCCCCGGGGCTAACTATGGCTACACCTTC,CASSLSPGANYGYTF
.,TRBV27,TRBD2,TRBJ2-3,TGTGCCAGCAGTTTATTCCCCTCTGAGCTAGCGGGAGGGTCTAGCACAGATACGCAGTATTTT,CASSLFPSELAGGSSTDTQYF
.,TRBV7-2,.,TRBJ2-1,TGTGCCAGCAGCTTAACGGGACTTCGACTCAATGAGCAGTTCTTC,CASSLTGLRLNEQFF
.,TRBV7-2,.,TRBJ1-2,TGTGCCAGCAGCTTTTTTTTCGTGGCAGAGGGTGCATATGGCTACACCTTC,CASSFFFVAEGAYGYTF
.,TRBV9,TRBD1,TRBJ2-1,TGTGCCAGCAGCGTTTCCGGGACAGGGTCCAATGAGCAGTTCTTC,CASSVSGTGSNEQFF
.,TRBV28,TRBD1,TRBJ1-2,TGTGCCAGCAGTTCCATAGGGACAGGACATCTTACTAACTATGGCTACACCTTC,CASSSIGTGHLTNYGYTF
once,TRBV25-1,.,TRBJ1-2,TGTGCCAGCAGTGAAACCGAATCAACCACTCGAGGCTACACCTTC,CASSETESTTRGYTF
.,TRBV6-1,.,TRBJ2-7,TGTGCCAGCAGCCCAATCGTGACAGGCCTTTACGAGCAGTACTTC,CASSPIVTGLYEQYF
once,TRBV19,TRBD2,TRBJ2-7,TGTGCCAGTAGTCCCGGACTAGCGGGAAACTACGAGCAGTACTTC,CASSPGLAGNYEQYF
.,TRBV10-2,TRBD1,TRBJ2-7,TGCGCCACCAAGGACAGGGGGTACGAGCAGTACTTC,CATKDRGYEQYF
.,TRBV2,.,TRBJ2-7,TGTGCCAGCAGACCGGGGACATCCGGCTCCTACGAGCAGTACTTC,CASRPGTSGSYEQYF
few,TRBV5-1,TRBD2,TRBJ2-1,TGCGCCAGCAGCTTGGCTAGCGGGAGTACGAATGAGCAGTTCTTC,CASSLASGSTNEQFF
.,TRBV15,.,TRBJ2-7,TGTGCCACCAGCAGAGATCGGGGGACTTCCTACGAGCAGTACTTC,CATSRDRGTSYEQYF
once,TRBV5-1,.,TRBJ2-1,TGCGCCAGCGGGAAGACAGTCTCCTACAATGAGCAGTTCTTC,CASGKTVSYNEQFF
few,TRBV5-1,.,TRBJ1-2,TGCGCCAGCAGCTTGGAGGGGGGGAATGGCTACACCTTC,CASSLEGGNGYTF
.,TRBV7-8,.,TRBJ2-7,TGTGCCAGCAGCTTATATACGTGGGGTCAGGGGGGCTCCTACGAGCAGTACTTC,CASSLYTWGQGGSYEQYF
.,TRBV7-9,.,TRBJ2-1,TGTGCCAGCAGCTTCCCCTCAGGGCGGAGTAGCTCCTACAATGAGCAGTTCTTC,CASSFPSGRSSSYNEQFF
.,TRBV6-5,.,TRBJ1-1,TGTGCCAGCAGACCTTCGGGACTAAGGGACACTGAAGCTTTCTTT,CASRPSGLRDTEAFF
.,TRBV9,.,TRBJ1-3,TGTGCCAGCAGCGTGGCGAGGGAACGAAACACCATATATTTT,CASSVARERNTIYF
.,TRBV27,TRBD1,TRBJ2-2,TGTGCCAGCAGTCCTAGACAGGGTTACACCGGGGAGCTGTTTTTT,CASSPRQGYTGELFF
.,TRBV5-6,.,TRBJ2-5,TGTGCCAGCAGCCCCTCGGGGTTTGAGACCCAGTACTTC,CASSPSGFETQYF
.,TRBV6-6,.,TRBJ1-3,TGTGCCAGCACCTACTCTGGGCTTATCTCTGGAAACACCATATATTTT,CASTYSGLISGNTIYF
.,TRBV20-1,.,TRBJ1-2,TGCAGTGGGGCGGGACGGGGTGGCTACACCTTC,CSGAGRGGYTF
.,TRBV18,TRBD1,TRBJ2-3,TGTGCCAGCTCACCGACAGGGGGCACAGATACGCAGTATTTT,CASSPTGGTDTQYF
.,TRBV19,.,TRBJ1-5,TGTGCCAGTTGGAAAGGGGGAGAGAGGTATAGCAATCAGCCCCAGCATTTT,CASWKGGERYSNQPQHF
.,TRBV7-9,.,TRBJ2-7,TGTGCCAGCAGCCCAACTGGCAGGGAGCAGTACTTC,CASSPTGREQYF
.,TRBV4-3,TRBD1,TRBJ2-1,TGCGCCAGCAGCCAAGATCTGGGACAGGGCGTTGAGCAGTTCTTC,CASSQDLGQGVEQFF
.,TRBV29-1,TRBD1,TRBJ1-1,TGCAGCGAGCGACAGGGGGGGAACACTGAAGCTTTCTTT,CSERQGGNTEAFF
.,TRBV5-1,.,TRBJ2-5,TGCGCCAGCAGCATATATCAAGAGACCCAGTACTTC,CASSIYQETQYF
few,TRBV6-5,TRBD2,TRBJ2-7,TGTGCCAGCAGACCTAGCGGGGGAATTTCCTACGAGCAGTACTTC,CASRPSGGISYEQYF
once,TRBV5-6,TRBD1,TRBJ2-1,TGTGCCAGCAGCTTGGGGACAGGGACCAACAATGAGCAGTTCTTC,CASSLGTGTNNEQFF